This T cell receptor (beta chain) emerged from a study of CD8+ T cells in alopecia areata. Described treatment: oral pan-JAK inhibitor, 5-10 mg twice daily. This CDR3 is 15 amino acids long. The V end was cut by 4 bases, the J end by 2 bases, with 15 bases between. Germline CDR1 SQVTM, CDR2 ANQGSEA. General observations from the study: Scalp sequencing captures resident alphabeta T cells of normal skin too.

This clone has only a few counts. Its specificity is not known. Once RNA had been extracted, it was reverse transcribed into cDNA to act as the sequencing template. Produced via immunoSEQ multiplex PCR; TCRdb's table is partial and in-frame only. This table has about 210,000 clones, less than 65% appearing once. The chain carries TRBV29-1 and TRBJ1-5; D not certain. This TCR was sampled from a human donor with alopecia areata. The specimen comprised CD4+ T cells sorted from blood, sampled at week 4, from a patient treated with tofacitinib. CDR3 amino acids: CSVALSKRGNQPQHF. As DNA, the CDR3 is TGCAGCGTTGCACTTTCTAAGAGGGGCAATCAGCCCCAGCATTTT.